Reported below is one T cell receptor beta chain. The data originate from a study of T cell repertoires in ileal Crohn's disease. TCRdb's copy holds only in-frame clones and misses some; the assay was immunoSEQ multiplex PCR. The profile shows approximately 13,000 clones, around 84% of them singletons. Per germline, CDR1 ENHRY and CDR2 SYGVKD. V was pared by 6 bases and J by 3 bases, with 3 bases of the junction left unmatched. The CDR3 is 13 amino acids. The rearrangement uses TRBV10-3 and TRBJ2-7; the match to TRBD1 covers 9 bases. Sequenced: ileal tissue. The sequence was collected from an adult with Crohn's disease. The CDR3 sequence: CAIRGTGNYEQYF. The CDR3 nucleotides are TGTGCCATCAGGGGGACAGGGAACTACGAGCAGTACTTC.